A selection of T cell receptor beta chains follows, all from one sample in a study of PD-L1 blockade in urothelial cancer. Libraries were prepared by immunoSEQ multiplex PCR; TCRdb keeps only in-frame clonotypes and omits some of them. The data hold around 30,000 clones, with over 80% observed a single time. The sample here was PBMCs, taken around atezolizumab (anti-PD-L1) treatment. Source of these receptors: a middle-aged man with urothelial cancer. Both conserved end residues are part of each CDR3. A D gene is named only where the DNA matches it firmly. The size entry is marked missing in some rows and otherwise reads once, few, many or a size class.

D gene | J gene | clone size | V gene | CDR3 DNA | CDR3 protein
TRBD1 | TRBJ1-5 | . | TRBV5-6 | TGTGCCAGCAGCTTACTAGGACAGGATTATCAGCCCCAGCATTTT | CASSLLGQDYQPQHF
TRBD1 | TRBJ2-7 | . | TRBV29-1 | TGCAGCGTTGAAGATCGAGGGGGCCCAAGTTACGAGCAGTACTTC | CSVEDRGGPSYEQYF
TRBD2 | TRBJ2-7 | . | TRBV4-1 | TGCGCCAGCAGCCAATCGGGCGTAGCGGGAGTAGTCTACGAGCAGTACTTC | CASSQSGVAGVVYEQYF
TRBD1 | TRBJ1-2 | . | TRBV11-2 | TGTGCCAGTAGCTTAGCCTCCGGGACAGGGGGCTTTGGCTACACCTTC | CASSLASGTGGFGYTF
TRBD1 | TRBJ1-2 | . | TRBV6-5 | TGTGCCAGCGCCCGGGACAGGTTGAACTATGGCTACACCTTC | CASARDRLNYGYTF
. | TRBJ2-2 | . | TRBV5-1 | TGCGCCAGCCGTACTGCCGGGGGATACGACACCGGGGAGCTGTTTTTT | CASRTAGGYDTGELFF
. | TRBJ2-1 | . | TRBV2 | TGTGCCAGCAGTATGCGCGGGATTAGGAATGAGCAGTTCTTC | CASSMRGIRNEQFF
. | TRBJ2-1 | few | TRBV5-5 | TGTGCCAGCAGCCGCAGACAGGCGTCAACCTCCTACAATGAGCAGTTCTTC | CASSRRQASTSYNEQFF
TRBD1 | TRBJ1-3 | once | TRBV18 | TGTGCCAGCTCGTGGACAGGTCCTAACTCAGGAAACACCATATATTTT | CASSWTGPNSGNTIYF
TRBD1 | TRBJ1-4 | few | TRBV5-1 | TGCGCCAGCAGCTTGCAGGGGGCGACTAATGAAAAACTGTTTTTT | CASSLQGATNEKLFF
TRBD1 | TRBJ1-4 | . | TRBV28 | TGTGCCAGCAGTCGGACAGGCGGAGTGGTAGGTGAAAAACTGTTTTTT | CASSRTGGVVGEKLFF
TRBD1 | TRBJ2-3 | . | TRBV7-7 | TGTGCTAGCAGCCCGGGGACAGGGAGGGCAGATACGCAGTATTTT | CASSPGTGRADTQYF
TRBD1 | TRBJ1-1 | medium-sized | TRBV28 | TGTGCCAGCACTGGCCGGGACAGGGGGATCGGTGAAGCTTTCTTT | CASTGRDRGIGEAFF
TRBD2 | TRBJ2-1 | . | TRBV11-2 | TGTGCCAGCAGCTTATCCGGGACTAGCTCCTACAATGAGCAGTTCTTC | CASSLSGTSSYNEQFF
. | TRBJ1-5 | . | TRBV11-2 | TGTGCCAGCAGCTCCAACAGGGGCAATCAGCCCCAGCATTTT | CASSSNRGNQPQHF
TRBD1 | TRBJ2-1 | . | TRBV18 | TGTGCCAGCTCACCAGGGTCCGGACAGGGGTGGAATGAGCAGTTCTTC | CASSPGSGQGWNEQFF
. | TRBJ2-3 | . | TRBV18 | TGTGCCAGCTCACCTGCCGCTAGCTGGGCAGATACGCAGTATTTT | CASSPAASWADTQYF
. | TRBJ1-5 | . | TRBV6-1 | TGTGCCAGCAGTGCCACCACAGGTCTTGGGAATCAGCCCCAGCATTTT | CASSATTGLGNQPQHF
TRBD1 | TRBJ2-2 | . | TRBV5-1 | TGCGCCAGCAGCTTAACAGGGGAGCACACCGGGGAGCTGTTTTTT | CASSLTGEHTGELFF
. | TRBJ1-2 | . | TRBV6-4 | TGTGCCAGCAGTGACTCGGGGAGCTATGGCTACACCTTC | CASSDSGSYGYTF
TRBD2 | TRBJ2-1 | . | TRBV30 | TGTGCCTGGAGTCGGACTAGCGGTAGCTACAATGAGCAGTTCTTC | CAWSRTSGSYNEQFF
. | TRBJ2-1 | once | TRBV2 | TGTGCCAGCAGGGCCGGACTCACAGAGCAGTTCTTC | CASRAGLTEQFF
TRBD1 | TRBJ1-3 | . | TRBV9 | TGTGCCAGCAGCGGAACTACAGGGGGAGGTGGAAACACCATATATTTT | CASSGTTGGGGNTIYF
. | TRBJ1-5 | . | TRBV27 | TGTGCCAGCAGTTTATGGGGGCCGGGACCGGCCCAGCATTTT | CASSLWGPGPAQHF
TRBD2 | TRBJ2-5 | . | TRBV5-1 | TGCGCCAGCAGATGGGGCGGGGGGGAAGAGACCCAGTACTTC | CASRWGGGEETQYF
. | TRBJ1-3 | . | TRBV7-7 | TGTGCTAGCAGCTTAGATATAGGAAACACCATATATTTT | CASSLDIGNTIYF
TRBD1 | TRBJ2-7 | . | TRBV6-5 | TGTGCCAGCAGGGTTACAGGGGGCTACGAGCAGTACTTC | CASRVTGGYEQYF
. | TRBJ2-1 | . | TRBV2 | TGTGCCAGCTCCCCCCGCGGTTCCTACAATGAGCAGTTCTTC | CASSPRGSYNEQFF
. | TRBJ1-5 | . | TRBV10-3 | TGTGCCATCAGTGAGTCCCAGGGGAGCAATCAGCCCCAGCATTTT | CAISESQGSNQPQHF
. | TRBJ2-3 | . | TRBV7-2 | TGTGCCAGCAGCGGGGGGGATACGCAGTATTTT | CASSGGDTQYF
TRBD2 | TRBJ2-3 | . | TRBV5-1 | TGCGCCAGCAGCTTTGCGGGGGGAAACACAGATACGCAGTATTTT | CASSFAGGNTDTQYF
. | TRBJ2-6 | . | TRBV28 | TGTGCCAGCAGCGGACACCGCTCTGGGGCCAACGTCCTGACTTTC | CASSGHRSGANVLTF
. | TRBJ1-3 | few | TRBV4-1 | TGCGCCAGCAGCCTTGAGGGAAACACCATATATTTT | CASSLEGNTIYF
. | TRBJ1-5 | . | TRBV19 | TGTGCCAGTAGTTCACCACAGGGTTATCAGCCCCAGCATTTT | CASSSPQGYQPQHF
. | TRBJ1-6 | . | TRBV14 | TGTGCCAGCAGCACACAGGGTTATTCACCCCTCCACTTT | CASSTQGYSPLHF
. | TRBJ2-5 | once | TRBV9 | TGTGCCAGCAGCGTAGGAGGAACTACAGAGACCCAGTACTTC | CASSVGGTTETQYF
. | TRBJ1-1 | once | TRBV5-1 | TGCGCCAGCAGCTTGGACCTTTCGGGAGCTGAAGCTTTCTTT | CASSLDLSGAEAFF
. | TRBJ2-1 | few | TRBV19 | TGTGCCAGTACCCAAACAGACTACAATGAGCAGTTCTTC | CASTQTDYNEQFF
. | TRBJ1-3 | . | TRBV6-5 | TGTGCCAGCAGTTACTCGAGTGCCCTCTCTGGAAACACCATATATTTT | CASSYSSALSGNTIYF
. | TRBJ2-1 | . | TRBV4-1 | TGCGCCAGCAGCCAGCCCAGAGGAGTGGGGCAGTTCTTC | CASSQPRGVGQFF
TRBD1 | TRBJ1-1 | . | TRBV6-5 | TGTGCCAGCAGGTGGGACAGGGAGAACACTGAAGCTTTCTTT | CASRWDRENTEAFF
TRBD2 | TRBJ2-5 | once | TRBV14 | TGTGCCAGCAGCCCCGGTTCTCTAGCGGGAAGAGAGACCCAGTACTTC | CASSPGSLAGRETQYF
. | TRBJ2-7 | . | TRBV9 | TGTGCCAGCAGCGCCACCCCCATGTACAACGAGCAGTACTTC | CASSATPMYNEQYF
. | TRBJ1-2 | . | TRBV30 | TGTGCCTGGAGAGTGCGGGGAAACGAAAACGGCTACACCTTC | CAWRVRGNENGYTF
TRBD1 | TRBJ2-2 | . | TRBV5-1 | TGCGCCAGCAGCTTGGAGACAGGGTCGCTCACCGGGGAGCTGTTTTTT | CASSLETGSLTGELFF
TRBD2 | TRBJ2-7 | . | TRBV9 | TGTGCCAGCAGCGCCTTCAGCGGGAGAACCGAGCAGTACTTC | CASSAFSGRTEQYF
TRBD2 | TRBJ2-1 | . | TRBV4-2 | TGTGCCAGCAGCCAAAAGACTAGCGGGGGATACAATGAGCAGTTCTTC | CASSQKTSGGYNEQFF
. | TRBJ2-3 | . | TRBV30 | TGTGCCTGGAGTGTCCTAGGCCGAAGCACAGATACGCAGTATTTT | CAWSVLGRSTDTQYF
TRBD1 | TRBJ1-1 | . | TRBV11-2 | TGTGCCAGCAGCTTGTACGGGACAGTAATGTCGAACACTGAAGCTTTCTTT | CASSLYGTVMSNTEAFF
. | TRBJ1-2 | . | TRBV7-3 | TGTGCCAGCAGCTTATCGGGGGGAGGGGAGGTCTATGGCTACACCTTC | CASSLSGGGEVYGYTF
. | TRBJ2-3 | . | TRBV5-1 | TGCGCCAGCAGCCCGGGACTCCAATTAAACGCAGATACGCAGTATTTT | CASSPGLQLNADTQYF
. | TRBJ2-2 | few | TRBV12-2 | TGTGCAAGTCGCTCGCTCGGCAGGGGGCAGGTAACCACCGGGGAGCTGTTTTTT | CASRSLGRGQVTTGELFF
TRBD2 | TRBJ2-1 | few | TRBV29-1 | TGCAGCGGTGTCGCTGGGACTAGTGCAGGTGAGCAGTTCTTC | CSGVAGTSAGEQFF
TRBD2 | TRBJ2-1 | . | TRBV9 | TGTGCCAGCTCAGTACTAGCGGGAGATGGGAATGAGCAGTTCTTC | CASSVLAGDGNEQFF
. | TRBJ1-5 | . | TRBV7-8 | TGTGCCAGCAGCTTAGGAGACACGGCGGGGCAGCCCCAGCATTTT | CASSLGDTAGQPQHF
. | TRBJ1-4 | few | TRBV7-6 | TGTGCCAGCAGCTTAGCTAAAACAGTGAATGAAAAACTGTTTTTT | CASSLAKTVNEKLFF
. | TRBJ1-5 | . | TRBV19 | TGTGCCAGTATTACTCCCGGGGAAGGTAGGCCCCAGCATTTT | CASITPGEGRPQHF